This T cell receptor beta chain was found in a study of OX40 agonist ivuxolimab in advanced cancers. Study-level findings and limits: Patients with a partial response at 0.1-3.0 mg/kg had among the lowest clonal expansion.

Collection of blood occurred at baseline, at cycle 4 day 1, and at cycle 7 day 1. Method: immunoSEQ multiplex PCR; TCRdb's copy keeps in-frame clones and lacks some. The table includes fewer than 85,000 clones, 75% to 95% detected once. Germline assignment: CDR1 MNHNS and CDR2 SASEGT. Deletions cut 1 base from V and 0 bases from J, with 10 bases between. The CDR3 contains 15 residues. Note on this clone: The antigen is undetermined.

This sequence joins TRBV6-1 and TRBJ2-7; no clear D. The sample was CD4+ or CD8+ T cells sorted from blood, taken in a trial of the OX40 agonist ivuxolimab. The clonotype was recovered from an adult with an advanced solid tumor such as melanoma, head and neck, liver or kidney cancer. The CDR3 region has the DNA TGTGCCAGCAGTGAAGACGATTCGAGCTCCTACGAGCAGTACTTC. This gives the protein CASSEDDSSSYEQYF.